These 12 T cell receptor beta chains were sequenced from one sample in a study of PD-1 blockade in classical Hodgkin lymphoma. Documented time point: newly diagnosed, previously untreated cHL patient sample. The CD4+ T cells used were purified from thawed PBMCs through magnetic negative selection. The repertoire was sequenced with immunoSEQ multiplex PCR; TCRdb's copy has only in-frame clones and lacks some. The table includes tens of thousands of clones, about nine tenths detected once. What was sequenced was CD4+ T cells from blood. The receptors shown here come from a human donor with classical Hodgkin lymphoma.

The chain has TRBV10-3 and TRBJ1-2; 9 nucleotides match TRBD1. Germline V gives CDR1 ENHRY, CDR2 SYGVKD. The CDR3 spans 16 residues. V lost 3 bases and J lost 5; bases outside the gene matches: 10. The CDR3 DNA follows: TGTGCCATCAGTGAACTGGGGACAGGGAAATCTTATGGCTACACCTTC. Translated: CAISELGTGKSYGYTF.

This clone was seen a few times. The chain links TRBV6-6 to TRBJ2-7; weak D call: TRBD2 (5 bases). Trimming shortened V by 2 bases and J by 0 bases, and 11 bases separated the two germline ends. Per the germline V gene, CDR1 is MNHNY and CDR2 is SVGAGI (reference sequence). This CDR3 has 15 residues. CDR3 amino acids: CASSYTAGDSYEQYV. CDR3 bases: TGTGCCAGCAGTTACACGGCGGGCGACTCCTACGAGCAGTACGTC.

V is TRBV28 and J is TRBJ2-7, with 9 bases matching TRBD2. V lost 7 bases and J lost 8; bases outside the gene matches: 15. This CDR3 has 15 residues. Germline CDR1 and CDR2: MDHEN and SYDVKM. The CDR3 DNA reads as TGTGCCAGCACCCTAGGAGGACTAGCGTTTGAGAAGCAGTACTTC. Translating it yields CASTLGGLAFEKQYF.

In this sample, this clone turned up once. This rearrangement joins TRBV29-1 to TRBJ2-3; 9 nucleotides agree with TRBD2. J was trimmed by 6 bases and V by 4 bases; bases with no gene match: 8. This CDR3 has 14 amino acids. Germline CDR1 reads SQVTM; CDR2 reads ANQGSEA. In DNA form, the CDR3 reads TGCAGCGTTGTGGGCGGGAGGGCAATGGATACGCAGTATTTT. Translated, it gives CSVVGGRAMDTQYF.

This chain connects TRBV27 to TRBJ2-3, with D perhaps TRBD2 (6 bases). Between the trimmed V and J ends, which lost 8 bases and 2 bases, there was a span of 11 bases. Germline loops: CDR1 MNHEY, CDR2 SMNVEV (reference sequence). The CDR3 extends over 13 amino acids. CDR3 DNA: TGTGCCAGCCTTAGGCGGGACACAGATACGCAGTATTTT. Its protein is CASLRRDTDTQYF.

The chain employs TRBV25-1 and TRBJ2-1; D uncertain. The CDR3 is 13 amino acids. Trimming took off 7 bases at V and 0 bases at J, with 7 bases between the two ends. Germline V lookup: CDR1 MGHDK, CDR2 SYGVNS. For the CDR3, the DNA is TGTGCCAGCAAGGGCAGCTCCTACAATGAGCAGTTCTTC. It codes for CASKGSSYNEQFF. Variable domain in full (rest from reference TRBV25-1 and TRBJ2-1): EADIYQTPRYLVIGTGKKITLECSQTMGHDKMYWYQQDPGMELHLIHYSYGVNSTEKGDLSSESTVSRIRTEHFPLTLESARPSHTSQYLCASKGSSYNEQFFGPGTRLTVL.

This chain joins TRBV9 and TRBJ2-5, with D possibly TRBD1 on 6 matching bases. The CDR3 length is 15 residues. The germline V gene has CDR1 SGDLS and CDR2 YYNGEE. The V end lost 0 bases, the J end lost 5 bases, and 14 bases lay between the germline ends. CDR3 sequence reads: CASSVAVADRETQYF. In nucleotides, the CDR3 is TGTGCCAGCAGCGTAGCAGTTGCCGACAGGGAGACCCAGTACTTC.

The chain employs TRBV28 and TRBJ1-4; no clear D. Germline values: CDR1 MDHEN, CDR2 SYDVKM. The CDR3 spans 15 residues. Trimming removed 7 bases at V and 0 bases at J, with 12 bases between. The CDR3 DNA sequence: TGTGCCAGCATTAGTCCGACGGCAACTAATGAAAAACTGTTTTTT. Amino acid sequence: CASISPTATNEKLFF.

Concerning this clone: The junction departs from the called germline gene at one end, perhaps through a read error. The chain has TRBV7-7 and TRBJ2-1; no reliable D call. The CDR3 has 13 amino acids. The germline V gene has CDR1 SSHAT and CDR2 FNYEAQ (reference sequence). CDR3 in DNA: TGTGCTAGCAGCTTAGAAGTTGGCGATGAGCAGTTCTTC. It encodes CASSLEVGDEQFF.

V is TRBV6-1 and J is TRBJ1-4, with a tentative D call TRBD1 (6 bases). The germline V gene encodes CDR1 MNHNS and CDR2 SASEGT. With 8 bases removed from V and 5 bases from J, the gap between germline ends came to 15 bases. The CDR3 extends over 14 amino acids. Here the CDR3 DNA reads TGTGCCAGCCGGCTAGGGGGGGACAATGAAAAACTGTTTTTT. Translating gives CASRLGGDNEKLFF.

Here the CDR3 reads CASSLGLAGQETQYF. Written as DNA, the CDR3 is TGTGCCAGCAGCTTGGGACTAGCGGGGCAAGAGACCCAGTACTTC. The chain carries TRBV7-6 and TRBJ2-5, with TRBD2 identical over 13 bases. The germline CDR1 and CDR2 sequences are SGHVS and FNYEAQ. Unmatched junction bases numbered 0, after V lost 3 bases and J lost 2 bases. The CDR3 runs 15 residues.

The V gene is TRBV28, the J gene TRBJ1-2; D not certain. V was cut by 3 bases and J by 2 bases, with 4 bases left in between. CDR1 and CDR2 from the germline V gene are MDHEN and SYDVKM. The CDR3 totals 12 residues. The CDR3 spells CASSFGNYGYTF. CDR3 in DNA: TGTGCCAGCAGTTTTGGGAACTATGGCTACACCTTC.